The source of this T cell receptor beta chain is a study of T-cell reconstitution after alpha-beta-depleted transplantation in children. Preparation of the TCRbeta library used unique molecular identifiers. TCRdb redid the calling of the PCR reads with MiXCR, one entry per CDR3 protein. The sample includes approximately 640,000 distinct CDR3 sequences, 16% of them seen just once. The CDR3 runs to 13 residues. Trimming pared 5 bases from V and 9 bases from J, leaving 14 bases between. The table lists this clonotype with a few counts. The rearrangement joins TRBV12-3 or TRBV12-4 to TRBJ2-1; D is ambiguous. The source is a human donor who donated a stem cell graft to a child with acute myeloid leukemia. The sequencing used PBMCs from the stem cell graft donor, collected from the stem cell graft. The CDR3 spells CASSAYRDGEQFF. The DNA for the CDR3 is TGTGCCAGCAGTGCCTACCGAGATGGTGAGCAGTTCTTC.